The entry below describes one T cell receptor (beta chain). The data belong to a study of blood T cell repertoires in COVID-19. Across the study: Specimens from acute and convalescent COVID-19 originated in the United States, Italy and Spain. PBMCs, B-cell-depleted T cells, or T cells were the source of the cDNA or gDNA that made up the material.

In the original processing: Reference gene primer amplification yielded estimated nucleated cell counts. This table comes from immunoSEQ multiplex PCR, and its TCRdb copy is limited to in-frame clones, with some not included. The V and J calls and the clone size are those of that table, but D and trimming were determined from the DNA. Counted here are tens of thousands of clones, around 86% occurring once; the ten biggest clones make up about 8.3%. This CDR3 is 14 amino acids long. Trimming took off 2 bases at V and 7 bases at J, with 14 bases between the two ends. Germline values: CDR1 GTSNPN, CDR2 SVGIG (reference sequence).

The receptor was isolated from a man aged 50-59 years with active COVID-19. The gene calls are TRBV30 and TRBJ1-4; D is unclear. Material for sequencing was peripheral blood. CDR3 DNA: TGTGCCTGGAGTAAATACGGGAGGGTTGAAAAACTGTTTTTT. Translated: CAWSKYGRVEKLFF.